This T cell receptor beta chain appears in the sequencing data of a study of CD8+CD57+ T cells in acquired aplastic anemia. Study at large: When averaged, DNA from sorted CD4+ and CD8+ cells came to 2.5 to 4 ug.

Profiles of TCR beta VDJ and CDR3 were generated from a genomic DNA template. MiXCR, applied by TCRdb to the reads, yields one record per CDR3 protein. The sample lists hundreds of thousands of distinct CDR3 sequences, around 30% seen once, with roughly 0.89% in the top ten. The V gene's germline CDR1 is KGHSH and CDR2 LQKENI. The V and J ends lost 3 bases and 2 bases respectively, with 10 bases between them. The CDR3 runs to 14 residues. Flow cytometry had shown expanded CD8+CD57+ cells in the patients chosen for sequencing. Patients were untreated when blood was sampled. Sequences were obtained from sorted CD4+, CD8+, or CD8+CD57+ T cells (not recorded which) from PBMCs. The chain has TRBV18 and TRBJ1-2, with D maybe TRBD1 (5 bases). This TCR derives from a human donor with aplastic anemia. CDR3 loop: CASSPAGQNYGYTF. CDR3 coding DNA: TGTGCCAGCTCACCGGCAGGGCAGAACTATGGCTACACCTTC.